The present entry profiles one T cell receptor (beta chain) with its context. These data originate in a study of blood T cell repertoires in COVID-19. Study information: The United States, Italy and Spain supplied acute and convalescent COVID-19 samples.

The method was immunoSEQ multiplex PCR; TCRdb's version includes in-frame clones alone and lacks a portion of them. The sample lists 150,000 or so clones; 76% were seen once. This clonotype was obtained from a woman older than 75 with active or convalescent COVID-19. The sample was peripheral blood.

The CDR3 DNA is TGTGCCAGCAGCTTACAGGGGACACCGAACACTGAAGCTTTCTTT. Amino acid sequence: CASSLQGTPNTEAFF. This rearrangement joins TRBV7-2 to TRBJ1-1; D is possibly TRBD1 (6 bases). Germline CDR1 SGHTA, CDR2 FQGNSA. V gave up 2 bases and J gave up 1 base, with 11 bases separating them. The CDR3 is 15 residues long.